The subject of this entry is one T cell receptor beta chain. Its antigen is as yet unknown. This sample was included in a study of T cells in Graves' hyperthyroidism and ophthalmopathy. Whole-study findings and limits: Blood held most thyroid clonotypes expanded above 0.001 frequency.

RNA transcripts served as the template for amplifying TCR beta CDR3 regions. When the TCR CDR3 underwent first-round RT-PCR, the HTBI primer set was used. One entry per CDR3 protein, called by TCRdb with MiXCR from the multiplex PCR reads. The sample has 550,000 to 600,000 distinct CDR3 sequences, around 45% seen once; the top ten hold around 20%. Lactation, pregnancy, other autoimmune disease or uncontrolled infection led to exclusion of patients. Used for diagnoses were clinical symptoms, serum thyroxine and TRAb, thyroid ultrasound and orbital computed tomography. The CDR3 consists of 17 residues. V was clipped by 1 base and J by 2 bases, with 17 bases between them. Germline assignment: CDR1 SGHTA and CDR2 FQGNSA.

This clonotype was obtained from an adult woman with Graves' disease, either hyperthyroidism or ophthalmopathy (not recorded which). The rearrangement links TRBV7-2 to TRBJ2-5, with D unresolved. Sequenced material: peripheral blood or thyroid tissue (not recorded which). CDR3 amino acids: CASSLDRASLRQETQYF. DNA for the CDR3: TGTGCCAGCAGCTTAGACCGGGCCTCGCTAAGGCAAGAGACCCAGTACTTC.